These 4 T cell receptor beta chains were sequenced from one sample in a study of OX40 agonist ivuxolimab in advanced cancers. Produced via immunoSEQ multiplex PCR; TCRdb's table is partial and in-frame only. The data show 96,000 or so clones, about 92% seen once. The specimen comprised CD4+ or CD8+ T cells sorted from blood, sampled in a trial of the OX40 agonist ivuxolimab. These receptors all stem from an adult with an advanced solid tumor such as melanoma, head and neck, liver or kidney cancer.

The chain combines TRBV29-1 with TRBJ1-1, with D unclear. The CDR3 consists of 14 residues. Germline V gene data show CDR1 as SQVTM and CDR2 as ANQGSEA. With 1 base removed from V and 5 bases from J, the gap between germline ends came to 14 bases. The CDR3: CSVEGRASNTEAFF. The CDR3 DNA sequence: TGCAGCGTTGAAGGGCGCGCATCAAATACTGAAGCTTTCTTT.

The chain carries TRBV19 and TRBJ2-3; TRBD2 matches at 7 bases. Germline CDR1 is LNHDA and CDR2 is SQIVND (reference sequence). The CDR3 loop spans 12 amino acids. With 7 bases clipped from V and 5 bases from J, the junction kept 3 bases outside the gene matches. The CDR3 sequence: CASTTGGDTQYF. CDR3 nucleotide sequence: TGTGCCAGTACCACGGGGGGAGATACGCAGTATTTT.

The chain has TRBV5-1 and TRBJ1-5; the match to TRBD1 covers 8 bases. Per germline, CDR1 SGHRS and CDR2 YFSETQ. This CDR3 contains 14 residues. The ends lost 4 bases at V and 7 bases at J; junction bases unmatched: 7. This CDR3 reads CASSPQTGEQPQHF. The CDR3 DNA sequence: TGCGCCAGCAGCCCCCAGACAGGGGAACAGCCCCAGCATTTT.

As concerns this clone: The same CDR3 is also encoded by other DNA sequences in this sample. This chain uses TRBV19 with TRBJ2-5; D call uncertain. The CDR3 has 12 amino acids. The V end was cut by 1 base, the J end by 4 bases, with 4 bases between. The germline V gene has CDR1 LNHDA and CDR2 SQIVND (reference sequence). The CDR3: CASSIGGETQYF. CDR3 in DNA: TGTGCCAGTAGTATAGGGGGAGAGACCCAGTACTTC.